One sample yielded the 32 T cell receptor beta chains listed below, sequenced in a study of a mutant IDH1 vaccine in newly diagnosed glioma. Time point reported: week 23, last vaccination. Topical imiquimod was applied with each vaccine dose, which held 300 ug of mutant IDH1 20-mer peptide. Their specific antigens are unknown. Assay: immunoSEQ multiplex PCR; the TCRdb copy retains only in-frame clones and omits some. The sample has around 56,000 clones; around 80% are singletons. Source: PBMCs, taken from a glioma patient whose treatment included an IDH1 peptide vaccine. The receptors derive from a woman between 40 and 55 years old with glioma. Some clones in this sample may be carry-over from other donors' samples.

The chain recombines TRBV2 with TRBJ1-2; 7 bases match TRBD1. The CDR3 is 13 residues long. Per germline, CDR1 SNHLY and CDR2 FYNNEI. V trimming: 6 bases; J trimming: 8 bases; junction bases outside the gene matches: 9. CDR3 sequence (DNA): TGTGCCAGCAGCGAGAACAGGGGACGCGGCTACACCTTC. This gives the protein CASSENRGRGYTF. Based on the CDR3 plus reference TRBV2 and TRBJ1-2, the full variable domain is EPEVTQTPSHQVTQMGQEVILRCVPISNHLYFYWYRQILGQKVEFLVSFYNNEISEKSEIFDDQFSVERPDGSNFTLKIRSTKLEDSAMYFCASSENRGRGYTFGSGTRLTVV.

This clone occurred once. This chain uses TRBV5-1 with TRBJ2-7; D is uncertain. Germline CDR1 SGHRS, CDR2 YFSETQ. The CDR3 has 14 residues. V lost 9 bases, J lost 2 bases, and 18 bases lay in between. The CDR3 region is CATKRQATTYEQYF. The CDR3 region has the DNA TGCGCCACCAAACGTCAGGCGACCACCTACGAGCAGTACTTC.

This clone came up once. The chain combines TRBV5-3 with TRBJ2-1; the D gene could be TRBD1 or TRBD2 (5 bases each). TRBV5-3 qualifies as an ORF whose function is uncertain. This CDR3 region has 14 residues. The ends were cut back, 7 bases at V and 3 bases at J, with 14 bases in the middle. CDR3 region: CARCPRDGYNEQFF. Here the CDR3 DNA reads TGTGCCAGATGCCCCCGGGACGGCTACAATGAGCAGTTCTTC.

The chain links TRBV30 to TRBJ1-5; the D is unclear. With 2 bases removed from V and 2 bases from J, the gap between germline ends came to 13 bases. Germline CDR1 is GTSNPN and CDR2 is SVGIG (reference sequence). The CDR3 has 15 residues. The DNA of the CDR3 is TGTGCCTGGAGTCTAGGAACCGGGGGCAATCAGCCCCAGCATTTT. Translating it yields CAWSLGTGGNQPQHF.

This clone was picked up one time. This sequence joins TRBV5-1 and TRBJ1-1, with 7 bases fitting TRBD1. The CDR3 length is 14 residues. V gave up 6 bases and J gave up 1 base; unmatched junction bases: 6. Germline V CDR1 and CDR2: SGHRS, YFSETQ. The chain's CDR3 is CASTPWTGNTEAFF. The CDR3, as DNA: TGCGCCAGCACCCCCTGGACAGGGAACACTGAAGCTTTCTTT.

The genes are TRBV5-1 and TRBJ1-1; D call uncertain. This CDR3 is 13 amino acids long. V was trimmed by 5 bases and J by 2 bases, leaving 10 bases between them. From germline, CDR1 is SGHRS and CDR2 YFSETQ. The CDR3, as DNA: TGCGCCAGCAGTAAGGACCCCAACACTGAAGCTTTCTTT. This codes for CASSKDPNTEAFF.

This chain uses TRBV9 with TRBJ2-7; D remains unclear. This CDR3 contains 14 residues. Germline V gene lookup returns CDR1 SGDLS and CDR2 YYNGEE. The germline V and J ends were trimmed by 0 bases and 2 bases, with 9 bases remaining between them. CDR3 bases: TGTGCCAGCAGCGTAGAAGCTGCGACCTACGAGCAGTACTTC. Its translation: CASSVEAATYEQYF.

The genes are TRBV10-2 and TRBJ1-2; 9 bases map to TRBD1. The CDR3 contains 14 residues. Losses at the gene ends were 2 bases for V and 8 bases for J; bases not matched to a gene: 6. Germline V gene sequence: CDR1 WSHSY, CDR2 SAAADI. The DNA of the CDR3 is TGCGCCAGCAGTGAGAACAGGGGGCAAGGAGGCTACACCTTC. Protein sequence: CASSENRGQGGYTF.

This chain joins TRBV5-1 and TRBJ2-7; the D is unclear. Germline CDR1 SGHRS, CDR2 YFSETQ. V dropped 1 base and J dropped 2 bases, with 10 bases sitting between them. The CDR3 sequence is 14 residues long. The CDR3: CASSLSGGPYEQYF. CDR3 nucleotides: TGCGCCAGCAGCTTGAGTGGTGGCCCCTACGAGCAGTACTTC.

The CDR3 DNA reads as TGCGCCAGCAGCCAAGGAGGACTAGCGGGGGACTCTGGGACAGATACGCAGTATTTT. Translation gives CASSQGGLAGDSGTDTQYF. This sequence joins TRBV4-1 and TRBJ2-3, with 13 bases identical to TRBD2. In germline, CDR1 is MGHRA, CDR2 YSYEKL. The CDR3 has 19 residues. V shed 1 base, J shed 3 bases, and the junction held 10 bases outside the gene matches.

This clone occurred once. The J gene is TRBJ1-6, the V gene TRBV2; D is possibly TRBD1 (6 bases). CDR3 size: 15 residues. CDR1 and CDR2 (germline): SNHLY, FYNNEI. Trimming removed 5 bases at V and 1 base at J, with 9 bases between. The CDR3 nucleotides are TGTGCCAGCAGTACAGGGTTTTCCTATAATTCACCCCTCCACTTT. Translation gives CASSTGFSYNSPLHF.

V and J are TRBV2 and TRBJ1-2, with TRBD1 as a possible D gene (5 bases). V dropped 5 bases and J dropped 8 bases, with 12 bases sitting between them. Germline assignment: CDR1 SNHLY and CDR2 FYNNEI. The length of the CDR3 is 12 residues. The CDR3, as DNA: TGTGCCAGCAGTTTACAGGATCGGGGCTACACCTTC. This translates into CASSLQDRGYTF.

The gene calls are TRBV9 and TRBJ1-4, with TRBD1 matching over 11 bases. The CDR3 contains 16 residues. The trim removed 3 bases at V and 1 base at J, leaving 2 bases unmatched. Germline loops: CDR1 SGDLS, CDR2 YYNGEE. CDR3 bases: TGTGCCAGCAGCGAGGGACAGGGGGGAACTAATGAAAAACTGTTTTTT. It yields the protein CASSEGQGGTNEKLFF.

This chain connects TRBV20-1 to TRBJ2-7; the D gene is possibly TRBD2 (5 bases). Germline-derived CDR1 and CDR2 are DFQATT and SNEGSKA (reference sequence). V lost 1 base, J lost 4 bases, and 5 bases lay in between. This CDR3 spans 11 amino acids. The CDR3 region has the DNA TGCAGTGCTAGAGGAGGGTACGAGCAGTACTTC. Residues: CSARGGYEQYF.

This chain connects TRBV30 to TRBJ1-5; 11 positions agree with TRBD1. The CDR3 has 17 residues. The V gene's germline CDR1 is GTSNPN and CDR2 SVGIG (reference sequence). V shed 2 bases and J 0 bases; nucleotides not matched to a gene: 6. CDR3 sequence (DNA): TGTGCCTGGAGTAGGGACAGGGGGGATCGTAGCAATCAGCCCCAGCATTTT. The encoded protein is CAWSRDRGDRSNQPQHF.

CDR3 bases: TGTGCCAGCAGCCCCCGGGCCAGAGCAGATACGCAGTATTTT. This sequence encodes CASSPRARADTQYF. The chain carries TRBV7-2 and TRBJ2-3; D unresolved. Looked up from germline, CDR1 is SGHTA and CDR2 is FQGNSA. Trimming took off 5 bases at V and 4 bases at J, with 13 bases between the two ends. The CDR3 extends over 14 amino acids.

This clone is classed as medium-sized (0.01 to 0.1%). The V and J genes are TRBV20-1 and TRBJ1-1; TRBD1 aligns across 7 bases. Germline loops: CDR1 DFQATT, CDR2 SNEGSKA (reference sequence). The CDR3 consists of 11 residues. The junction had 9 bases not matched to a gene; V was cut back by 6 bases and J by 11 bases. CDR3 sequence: CSARQGRVAFF. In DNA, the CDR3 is TGCAGTGCCCGACAGGGACGGGTCGCTTTCTTT.

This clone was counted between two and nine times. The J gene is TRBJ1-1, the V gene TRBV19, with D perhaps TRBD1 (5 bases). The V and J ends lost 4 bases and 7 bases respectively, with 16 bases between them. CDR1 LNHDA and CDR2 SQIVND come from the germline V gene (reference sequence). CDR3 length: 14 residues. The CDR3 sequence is CASSNRDRRIEAFF. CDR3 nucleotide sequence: TGTGCCAGTAGTAACCGGGACCGCAGGATTGAAGCTTTCTTT.

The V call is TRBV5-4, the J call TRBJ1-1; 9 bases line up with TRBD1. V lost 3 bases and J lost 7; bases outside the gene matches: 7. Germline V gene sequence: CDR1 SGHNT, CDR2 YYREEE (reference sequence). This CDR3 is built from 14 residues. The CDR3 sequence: CASSSPDRGLEAFF. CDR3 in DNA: TGTGCCAGCAGCTCCCCGGACAGGGGACTTGAAGCTTTCTTT.

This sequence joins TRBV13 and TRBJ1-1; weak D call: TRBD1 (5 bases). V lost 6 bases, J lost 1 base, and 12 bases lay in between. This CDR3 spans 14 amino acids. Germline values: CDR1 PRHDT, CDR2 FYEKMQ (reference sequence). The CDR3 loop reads CASRTGGENTEAFF. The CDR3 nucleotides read TGTGCCAGCAGGACGGGGGGGGAGAACACTGAAGCTTTCTTT.

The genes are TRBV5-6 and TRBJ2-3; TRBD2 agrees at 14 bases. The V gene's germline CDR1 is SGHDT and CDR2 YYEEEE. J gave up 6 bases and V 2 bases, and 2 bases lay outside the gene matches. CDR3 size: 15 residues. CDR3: CASSLRTSGGDTQYF. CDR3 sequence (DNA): TGTGCCAGCAGCTTAAGGACTAGCGGGGGGGATACGCAGTATTTT. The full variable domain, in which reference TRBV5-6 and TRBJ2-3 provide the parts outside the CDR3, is DAGVTQSPTHLIKTRGQQVTLRCSPKSGHDTVSWYQQALGQGPQFIFQYYEEEERQRGNFPDRFSGHQFPNYSSELNVNALLLGDSALYLCASSLRTSGGDTQYFGPGTRLTVL.

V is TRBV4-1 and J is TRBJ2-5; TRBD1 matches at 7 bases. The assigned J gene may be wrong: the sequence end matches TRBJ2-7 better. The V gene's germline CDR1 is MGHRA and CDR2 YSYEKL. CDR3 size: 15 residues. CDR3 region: CASSQVRDRTYEQYF. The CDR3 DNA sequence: TGCGCCAGCAGCCAAGTACGGGACAGAACCTACGAGCAGTACTTC.

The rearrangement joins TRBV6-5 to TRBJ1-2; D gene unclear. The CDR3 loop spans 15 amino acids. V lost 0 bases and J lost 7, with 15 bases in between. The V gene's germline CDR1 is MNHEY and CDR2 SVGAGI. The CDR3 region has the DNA TGTGCCAGCAGTTACTCAAAGGAGGGTAGTCGTGGCTACACCTTC. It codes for CASSYSKEGSRGYTF.

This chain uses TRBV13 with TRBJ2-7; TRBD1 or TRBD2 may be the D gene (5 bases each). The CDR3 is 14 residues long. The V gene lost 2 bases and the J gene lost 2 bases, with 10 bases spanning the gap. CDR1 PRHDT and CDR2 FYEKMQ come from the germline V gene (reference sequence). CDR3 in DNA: TGTGCCAGCAGCTTAAGGGACGGGCCCTACGAGCAGTACTTC. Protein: CASSLRDGPYEQYF.

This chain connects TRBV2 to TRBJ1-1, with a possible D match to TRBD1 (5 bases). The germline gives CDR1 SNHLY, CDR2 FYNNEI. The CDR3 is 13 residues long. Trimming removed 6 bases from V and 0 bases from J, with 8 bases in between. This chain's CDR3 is CASRRGLNTEAFF. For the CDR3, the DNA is TGTGCCAGCAGGAGGGGACTGAACACTGAAGCTTTCTTT.

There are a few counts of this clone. This CDR3 is CATLSPVAGTEAFF. The CDR3 DNA sequence: TGTGCCACCCTGTCCCCCGTGGCCGGCACTGAAGCTTTCTTT. The chain links TRBV25-1 to TRBJ1-1; D uncertain. CDR3 size: 14 residues. Germline-derived CDR1 and CDR2 are MGHDK and SYGVNS. The V end lost 10 bases, the J end lost 4 bases, and 19 bases lay between the germline ends.

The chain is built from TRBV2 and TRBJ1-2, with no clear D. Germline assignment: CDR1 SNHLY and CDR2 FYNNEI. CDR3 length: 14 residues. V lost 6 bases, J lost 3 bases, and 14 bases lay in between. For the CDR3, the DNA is TGTGCCAGCAGCGTTTCCACAGTTCACTATGGCTACACCTTC. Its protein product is CASSVSTVHYGYTF.

CDR3 sequence: CASSLALAGRAYEQYF. CDR3 DNA: TGTGCCAGCAGCTTAGCGCTGGCAGGGAGAGCCTACGAGCAGTACTTC. The V call is TRBV7-2, the J call TRBJ2-7; the D gene could be TRBD1 or TRBD2 (5 bases each). The CDR3 runs to 16 residues. The germline V gene encodes CDR1 SGHTA and CDR2 FQGNSA. Trimming cost V 0 bases and J 2 bases, with 14 bases left between them. The variable domain in full, with the rest retrieved from reference TRBV7-2 and TRBJ2-7, is GAGVSQSPSNKVTEKGKDVELRCDPISGHTALYWYRQSLGQGLEFLIYFQGNSAPDKSGLPSDRFSAERTGGSVSTLTIQRTQQEDSAVYLCASSLALAGRAYEQYFGPGTRLTVT.

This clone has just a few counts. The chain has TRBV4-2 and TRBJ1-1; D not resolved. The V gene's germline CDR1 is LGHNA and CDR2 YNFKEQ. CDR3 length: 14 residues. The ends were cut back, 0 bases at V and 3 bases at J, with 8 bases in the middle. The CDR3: CASSQDRRYTEAFF. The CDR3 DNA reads TGTGCCAGCAGCCAAGATAGGCGGTACACTGAAGCTTTCTTT.

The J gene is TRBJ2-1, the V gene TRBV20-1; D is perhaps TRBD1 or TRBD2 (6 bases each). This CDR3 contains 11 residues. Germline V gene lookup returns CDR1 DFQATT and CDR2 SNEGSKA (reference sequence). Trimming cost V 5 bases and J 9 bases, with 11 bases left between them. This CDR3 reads CSAWGAVEQFF. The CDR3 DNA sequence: TGCAGTGCTTGGGGGGCGGTTGAGCAGTTCTTC.

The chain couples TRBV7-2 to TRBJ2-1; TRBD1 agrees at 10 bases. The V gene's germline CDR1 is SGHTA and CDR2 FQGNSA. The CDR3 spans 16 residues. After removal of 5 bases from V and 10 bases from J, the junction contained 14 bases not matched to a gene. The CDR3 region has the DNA TGTGCCAGCAGCCTGGCGCCCCCGGGACAGGGGAGCGAGCAGTTCTTC. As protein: CASSLAPPGQGSEQFF.

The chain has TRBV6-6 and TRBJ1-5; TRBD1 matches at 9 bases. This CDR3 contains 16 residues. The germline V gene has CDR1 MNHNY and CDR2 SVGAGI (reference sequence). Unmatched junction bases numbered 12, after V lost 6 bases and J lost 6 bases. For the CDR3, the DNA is TGTGCCAGCAGACGCGAGGGACAGGGTTTCGGTCAGCCCCAGCATTTT. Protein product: CASRREGQGFGQPQHF.